This is a list of T cell receptor beta chains from one sample in a study of blood T cell repertoires in COVID-19. Data came from immunoSEQ multiplex PCR; TCRdb stores just in-frame clones and leaves some out. Of around 110,000 clones listed, just over 85% are singletons. The specimen sequenced was peripheral blood. These receptors were obtained from a man aged 40-49 years with acute or convalescent COVID-19. Each CDR3 is given with its conserved first and last residue. Fields, in order: clone size, V gene, J gene, D gene, CDR3 protein, CDR3 DNA. A D gene is named only where the DNA matches it firmly. Expanded clones are given a class, and other clones once, few, many or no size at all.

size: .
V: TRBV6-5
J: TRBJ1-1
D: .
CDR3: CASSYSGRMNTEAFF
DNA: TGTGCCAGCAGTTACTCGGGGCGAATGAACACTGAAGCTTTCTTT

size: .
V: TRBV4-1
J: TRBJ2-1
D: TRBD2
CDR3: CASSQFGTSGWDEQFF
DNA: TGCGCCAGCAGCCAATTTGGGACTAGCGGTTGGGATGAGCAGTTCTTC

size: once
V: TRBV5-4
J: TRBJ2-7
D: .
CDR3: CASSWRTDPYEQYF
DNA: TGTGCCAGCAGCTGGCGGACAGACCCCTACGAGCAGTACTTC

size: .
V: TRBV5-8
J: TRBJ1-1
D: TRBD1
CDR3: CASSLLRRGLTEAFF
DNA: TGTGCCAGCAGCTTGCTCCGCAGGGGGCTAACTGAAGCTTTCTTT

size: .
V: TRBV18
J: TRBJ2-7
D: TRBD2
CDR3: CASSIFQREDYEQYF
DNA: TGTGCCAGCTCGATCTTTCAGCGGGAGGACTACGAGCAGTACTTC

size: .
V: TRBV7-2
J: TRBJ2-1
D: .
CDR3: CASSHGWTAGGEQFF
DNA: TGTGCCAGCAGCCACGGGTGGACAGCTGGGGGTGAGCAGTTCTTC

size: .
V: TRBV3-1/TRBV3-2
J: TRBJ2-3
D: TRBD2
CDR3: CASSQWYTTGLAGDTQYF
DNA: TGTGCCAGCAGCCAATGGTATACCACAGGGCTAGCGGGAGATACGCAGTATTTT

size: .
V: TRBV5-5
J: TRBJ2-5
D: .
CDR3: CASSLRVWQETQYF
DNA: TGTGCCAGCAGCTTGCGGGTTTGGCAAGAGACCCAGTACTTC

size: .
V: TRBV6-2/TRBV6-3
J: TRBJ2-3
D: TRBD2
CDR3: CASSYRGGATDTQYF
DNA: TGTGCCAGCAGTTACCGGGGGGGGGCCACAGATACGCAGTATTTT

size: .
V: TRBV7-6
J: TRBJ2-7
D: .
CDR3: CASSPGASDTYEQYF
DNA: TGTGCCAGCAGCCCCGGGGCTAGCGACACCTACGAGCAGTACTTC

size: .
V: TRBV19
J: TRBJ2-3
D: TRBD2
CDR3: CASSTAGARADTQYF
DNA: TGTGCCAGTAGTACTGCGGGAGCGCGGGCAGATACGCAGTATTTT

size: .
V: TRBV11-2
J: TRBJ2-3
D: TRBD2
CDR3: CASSLVRLAGGTDTQYF
DNA: TGTGCCAGCAGCTTAGTTCGGCTAGCGGGAGGAACAGATACGCAGTATTTT

size: .
V: TRBV9
J: TRBJ1-1
D: TRBD1
CDR3: CASSEETGLNTEAFF
DNA: TGTGCCAGCAGCGAAGAGACAGGGTTGAACACTGAAGCTTTCTTT

size: .
V: TRBV5-6
J: TRBJ2-5
D: TRBD2
CDR3: CASSHLAGGVGQETQYF
DNA: TGTGCCAGCAGCCATCTAGCGGGAGGAGTAGGGCAAGAGACCCAGTACTTC

size: .
V: TRBV9
J: TRBJ1-3
D: .
CDR3: CASSFDGASGNTIYF
DNA: TGTGCCAGCAGCTTCGACGGAGCCTCTGGAAACACCATATATTTT

size: few
V: TRBV6-5
J: TRBJ1-5
D: .
CDR3: CASSLWTEGGQPQHF
DNA: TGTGCCAGCAGCCTTTGGACAGAGGGCGGTCAGCCCCAGCATTTT

size: .
V: TRBV30
J: TRBJ2-7
D: TRBD2
CDR3: CAWMGEREKFNEQYF
DNA: TGTGCCTGGATGGGAGAGCGGGAGAAATTCAACGAGCAGTACTTC

size: .
V: TRBV10-3
J: TRBJ1-2
D: TRBD1
CDR3: CAISESRGREGYTF
DNA: TGTGCCATCAGTGAGTCAAGGGGGCGAGAGGGCTACACCTTC

size: .
V: TRBV5-1
J: TRBJ1-2
D: TRBD1
CDR3: CASSPTTGGFGYTF
DNA: TGCGCCAGCAGCCCGACGACAGGGGGATTTGGCTACACCTTC

size: .
V: TRBV29-1
J: TRBJ1-4
D: .
CDR3: CSARVGREEKLFF
DNA: TGCAGCGCCCGGGTAGGGCGGGAGGAAAAACTGTTTTTT

size: .
V: TRBV15
J: TRBJ1-2
D: TRBD1
CDR3: CATSKDRNYGYTF
DNA: TGTGCCACCAGCAAGGACAGGAACTATGGCTACACCTTC

size: .
V: TRBV19
J: TRBJ1-6
D: TRBD1
CDR3: CASSIRTGVEDSPLHF
DNA: TGTGCCAGTAGTATTCGGACAGGGGTCGAAGATTCACCCCTCCACTTT

size: .
V: TRBV7-9
J: TRBJ2-5
D: TRBD1
CDR3: CASSLDAASGGQETQYF
DNA: TGTGCCAGCAGCCTAGACGCAGCCTCAGGGGGCCAAGAGACCCAGTACTTC

size: .
V: TRBV6-2/TRBV6-3
J: TRBJ1-5
D: .
CDR3: CASSYGGAVQPQHF
DNA: TGTGCCAGCAGTTACGGTGGTGCGGTTCAGCCCCAGCATTTT

size: .
V: TRBV6-5
J: TRBJ2-1
D: TRBD2
CDR3: CASSRLAGVNEQFF
DNA: TGTGCCAGCAGCAGACTAGCGGGCGTAAATGAGCAGTTCTTC

size: .
V: TRBV23-1
J: TRBJ1-3
D: .
CDR3: CASSQDRYSGNTIYF
DNA: TGCGCCAGCAGTCAAGACAGATACTCTGGAAACACCATATATTTT

size: few
V: TRBV13
J: TRBJ2-7
D: TRBD2
CDR3: CASSSGTTGTYEQYF
DNA: TGTGCCAGCAGCTCAGGGACTACTGGAACCTACGAGCAGTACTTC

size: .
V: TRBV4-2
J: TRBJ2-4
D: .
CDR3: CASSQDGGGDPAKNIQYF
DNA: TGTGCCAGCAGCCAAGATGGTGGAGGGGATCCGGCCAAAAACATTCAGTACTTC

size: .
V: TRBV7-8
J: TRBJ1-5
D: .
CDR3: CASSLVVGTPQGNQPQHF
DNA: TGTGCCAGCAGCTTAGTAGTCGGGACACCGCAAGGTAATCAGCCCCAGCATTTT

size: .
V: TRBV9
J: TRBJ2-1
D: .
CDR3: CASSPGGLEQFF
DNA: TGTGCCAGCAGCCCGGGGGGCCTTGAGCAGTTCTTC

size: .
V: TRBV7-2
J: TRBJ2-6
D: .
CDR3: CASSLVEFSGANVLTF
DNA: TGTGCCAGCAGCTTAGTGGAGTTCTCTGGGGCCAACGTCCTGACTTTC

size: .
V: TRBV7-2
J: TRBJ1-5
D: .
CDR3: CASSLDGSYQPQHF
DNA: TGTGCCAGCAGCCTAGACGGTAGCTATCAGCCCCAGCATTTT

size: once
V: TRBV2
J: TRBJ2-7
D: TRBD1
CDR3: CATGQGRYEQYF
DNA: TGTGCCACAGGACAGGGGCGGTACGAGCAGTACTTC

size: .
V: TRBV7-9
J: TRBJ1-6
D: .
CDR3: CASSLGGTFNSPLHF
DNA: TGTGCCAGCAGCTTAGGCGGCACTTTTAATTCACCCCTCCACTTT

size: .
V: TRBV27
J: TRBJ2-3
D: TRBD2
CDR3: CASRQVGLAGEKGTDTQYF
DNA: TGTGCCAGCAGGCAAGTGGGACTAGCGGGAGAGAAGGGCACAGATACGCAGTATTTT

size: .
V: TRBV7-9
J: TRBJ2-7
D: .
CDR3: CASSFVSYEQYF
DNA: TGTGCCAGCAGCTTCGTCAGCTACGAGCAGTACTTC

size: .
V: TRBV18
J: TRBJ1-1
D: TRBD1
CDR3: CASSPRGTGGWNTEAFF
DNA: TGTGCCAGCTCACCAAGGGGGACAGGGGGATGGAACACTGAAGCTTTCTTT

size: .
V: TRBV7-9
J: TRBJ1-1
D: .
CDR3: CASTLWGGPDTEAFF
DNA: TGTGCCAGCACCCTGTGGGGGGGCCCAGACACTGAAGCTTTCTTT

size: .
V: TRBV6-5
J: TRBJ2-3
D: TRBD2
CDR3: CASSYRGLFGTDTQYF
DNA: TGTGCCAGCAGTTACCGGGGACTATTCGGCACAGATACGCAGTATTTT

size: .
V: TRBV3-1/TRBV3-2
J: TRBJ2-6
D: .
CDR3: CASSPTSSGANVLTF
DNA: TGTGCCAGCAGCCCCACGAGCTCTGGGGCCAACGTCCTGACTTTC